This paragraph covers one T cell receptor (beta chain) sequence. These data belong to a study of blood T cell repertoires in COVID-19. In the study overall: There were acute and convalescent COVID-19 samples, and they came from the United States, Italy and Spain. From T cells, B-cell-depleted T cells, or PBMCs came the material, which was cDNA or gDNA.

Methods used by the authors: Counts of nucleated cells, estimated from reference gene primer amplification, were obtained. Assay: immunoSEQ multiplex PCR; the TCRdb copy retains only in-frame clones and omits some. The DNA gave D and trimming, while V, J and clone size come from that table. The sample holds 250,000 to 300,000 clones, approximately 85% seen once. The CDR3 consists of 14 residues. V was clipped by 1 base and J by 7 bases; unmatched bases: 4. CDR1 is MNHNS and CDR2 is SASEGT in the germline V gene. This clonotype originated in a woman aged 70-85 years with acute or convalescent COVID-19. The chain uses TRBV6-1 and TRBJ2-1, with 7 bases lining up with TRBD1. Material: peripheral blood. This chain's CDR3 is CASSEGGGRNEQFF. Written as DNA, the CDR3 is TGTGCCAGCAGTGAAGGAGGGGGCAGGAATGAGCAGTTCTTC.